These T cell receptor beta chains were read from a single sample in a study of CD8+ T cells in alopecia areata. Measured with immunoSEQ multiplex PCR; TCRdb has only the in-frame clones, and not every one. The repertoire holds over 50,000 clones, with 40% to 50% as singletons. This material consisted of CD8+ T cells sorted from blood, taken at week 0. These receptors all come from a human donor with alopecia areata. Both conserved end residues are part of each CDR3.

CASSLDQTRWPHEQYF TRBJ2-7 TRBV11-2
CASSVQGASSYNEQFF TRBJ2-1 TRBV9
CASSLNNEQFF TRBJ2-1 TRBV19
CASSLGLVNEQFF TRBJ2-1 TRBV27
CSVATGKNQPQHF TRBJ1-5 TRBV29-1
CASSLSKRAEQFF TRBJ2-1 TRBV27
CATSRDRAYDYGYTF TRBJ1-2 TRBV15
CASSDGEANYGYTF TRBJ1-2 TRBV25-1
CASSHVGLAVYNEQFF TRBJ2-1 TRBV14
CASSLSRQSSSYNEQFF TRBJ2-1 TRBV27
CASSYLQGVEPQHF TRBJ1-5 TRBV28
CASSRGDEQFF TRBJ2-1 TRBV5-1
CASSLASGSYNEQFF TRBJ2-1 TRBV27
CASSEARRNSYEQYF TRBJ2-7 TRBV6-1
CASSSGTGNYEQYF TRBJ2-7 TRBV7-2
CAISAHEGPEMRAQHF TRBJ1-5 TRBV10-3
CASSPGTGDFF TRBJ1-1 TRBV5-1
CASSQQGATTDTQYF TRBJ2-3 TRBV7-9
CASSQPGPKEETQYF TRBJ2-5 TRBV5-6
CASSLAGIIHEQYF TRBJ2-7 TRBV27
CASSWSKTARNYGYTF TRBJ1-2 TRBV7-2
CASSPRDRDYGYTF TRBJ1-2 TRBV9
CASSLSAGTANTEAFF TRBJ1-1 TRBV27
CASSFWRSYQETQYF TRBJ2-5 TRBV7-9
CASSPGGYEQYF TRBJ2-7 TRBV27
CAISPRTVNTEAFF TRBJ1-1 TRBV10-3
CASSKGLAHEQFF TRBJ2-1 TRBV21-1
CSVTPASYNEQFF TRBJ2-1 TRBV29-1
CASSVEGQAREKLFF TRBJ1-4 TRBV9
CASSPVGSYEQYF TRBJ2-7 TRBV7-9
CSVRGGAPRTSGRDSQETQYF TRBJ2-5 TRBV29-1
CASNDRPDSYEQYF TRBJ2-7 TRBV7-6
CASSFPGLSSYNEQFF TRBJ2-1 TRBV7-9
CASSPNRDPFNEQYF TRBJ2-7 TRBV13
CASSPPEAWNEQFF TRBJ2-1 TRBV9
CASSSPPTSEQYF TRBJ2-7 TRBV7-9
CASKRGLEQYF TRBJ2-7 TRBV27
CASSLGHRQRETQYF TRBJ2-5 TRBV13
CASSFETPTYNEQFF TRBJ2-1 TRBV9
CSVTGLGETQYF TRBJ2-5 TRBV29-1
CASSLSYEQYF TRBJ2-7 TRBV13
CASSHRDPNTGELFF TRBJ2-2 TRBV4-1
CATRGALNSYEQYF TRBJ2-7 TRBV15
CASSSTGEGPYGYTF TRBJ1-2 TRBV5-4
CASSQRLAETQYF TRBJ2-5 TRBV14
CASSYSIGSDNTQYF TRBJ2-3 TRBV6-5
CASSLVVPSGLADSYEQYF TRBJ2-7 TRBV7-9
CASSVGGISRDEQFF TRBJ2-1 TRBV9
CASSSMREVGSYEQYF TRBJ2-7 TRBV9
CATPGQAVYEQYF TRBJ2-7 TRBV27
CASSSTGTGFYEQYF TRBJ2-7 TRBV7-9
CASSYSDSNNEQFF TRBJ2-1 TRBV6-5
CASSSRDETQYF TRBJ2-5 TRBV9
CASSSTMGPYEQYF TRBJ2-7 TRBV7-2